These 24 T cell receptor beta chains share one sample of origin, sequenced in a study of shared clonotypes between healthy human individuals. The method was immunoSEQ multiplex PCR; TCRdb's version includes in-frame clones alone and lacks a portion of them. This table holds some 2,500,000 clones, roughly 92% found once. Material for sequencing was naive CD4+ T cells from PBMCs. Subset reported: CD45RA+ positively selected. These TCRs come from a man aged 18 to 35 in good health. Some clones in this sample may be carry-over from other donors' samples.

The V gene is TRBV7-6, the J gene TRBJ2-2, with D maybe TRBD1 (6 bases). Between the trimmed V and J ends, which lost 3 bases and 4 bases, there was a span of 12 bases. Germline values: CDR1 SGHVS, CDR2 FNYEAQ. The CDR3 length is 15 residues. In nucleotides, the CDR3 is TGTGCCAGCAGCTTTTCCGGGACACTCACCGGGGAGCTGTTTTTT. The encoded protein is CASSFSGTLTGELFF.

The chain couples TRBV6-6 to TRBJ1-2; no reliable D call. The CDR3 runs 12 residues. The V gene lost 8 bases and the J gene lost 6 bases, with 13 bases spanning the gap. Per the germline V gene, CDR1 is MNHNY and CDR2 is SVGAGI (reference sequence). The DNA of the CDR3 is TGTGCCAGCTCTGCATTCAAGGATGGCTACACCTTC. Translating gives CASSAFKDGYTF.

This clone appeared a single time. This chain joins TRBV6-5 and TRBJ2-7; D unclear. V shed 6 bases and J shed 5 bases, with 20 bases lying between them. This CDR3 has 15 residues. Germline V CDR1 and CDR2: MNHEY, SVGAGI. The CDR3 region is CASSPAAGRTDEQYF. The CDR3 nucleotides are TGTGCCAGCAGCCCCGCGGCCGGTAGGACGGACGAGCAGTACTTC.

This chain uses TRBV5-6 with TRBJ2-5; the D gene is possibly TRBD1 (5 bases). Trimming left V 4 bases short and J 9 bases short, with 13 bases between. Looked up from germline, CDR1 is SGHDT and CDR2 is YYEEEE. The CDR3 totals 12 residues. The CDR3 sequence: CASSALRAAQYF. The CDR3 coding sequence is TGTGCCAGCAGCGCGCTCAGGGCAGCCCAGTACTTC.

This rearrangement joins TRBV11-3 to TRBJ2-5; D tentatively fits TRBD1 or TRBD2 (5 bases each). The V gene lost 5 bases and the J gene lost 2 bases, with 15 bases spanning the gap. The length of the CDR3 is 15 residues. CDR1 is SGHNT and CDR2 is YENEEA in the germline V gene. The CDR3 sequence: CASSPGGRTQETQYF. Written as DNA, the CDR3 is TGTGCCAGCAGCCCTGGGGGACGGACACAAGAGACCCAGTACTTC.

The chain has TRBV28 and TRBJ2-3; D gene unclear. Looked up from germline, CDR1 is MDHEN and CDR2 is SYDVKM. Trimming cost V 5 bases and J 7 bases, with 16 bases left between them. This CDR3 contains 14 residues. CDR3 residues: CASSPPLGQYTQYF. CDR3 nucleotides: TGTGCCAGCAGTCCCCCTCTGGGCCAATATACGCAGTATTTT.

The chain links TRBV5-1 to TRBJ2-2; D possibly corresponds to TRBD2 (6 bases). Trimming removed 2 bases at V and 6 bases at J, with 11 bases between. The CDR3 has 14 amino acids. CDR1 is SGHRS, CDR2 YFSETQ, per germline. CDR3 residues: CASSFGGSPGELFF. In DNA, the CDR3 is TGCGCCAGCAGCTTCGGAGGGTCTCCCGGGGAGCTGTTTTTT.

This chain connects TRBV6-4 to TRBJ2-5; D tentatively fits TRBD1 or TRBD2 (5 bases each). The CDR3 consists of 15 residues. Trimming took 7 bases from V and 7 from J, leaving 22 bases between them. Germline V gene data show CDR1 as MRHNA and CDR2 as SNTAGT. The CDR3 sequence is CASNNIRGPLGTQYF. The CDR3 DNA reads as TGTGCCAGCAACAATATAAGGGGACCCCTGGGGACCCAGTACTTC.

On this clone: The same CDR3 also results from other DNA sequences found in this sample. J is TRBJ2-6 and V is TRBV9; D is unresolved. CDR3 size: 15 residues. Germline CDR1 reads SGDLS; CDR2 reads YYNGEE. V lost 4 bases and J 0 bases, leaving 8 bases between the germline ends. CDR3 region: CASSPTGSGANVLTF. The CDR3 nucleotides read TGTGCCAGCAGCCCGACTGGCTCTGGGGCCAACGTCCTGACTTTC.

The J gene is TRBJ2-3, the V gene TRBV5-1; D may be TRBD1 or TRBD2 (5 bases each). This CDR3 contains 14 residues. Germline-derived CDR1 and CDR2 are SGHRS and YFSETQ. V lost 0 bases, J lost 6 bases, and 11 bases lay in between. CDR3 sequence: CASSLEGREDTQYF. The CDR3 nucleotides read TGCGCCAGCAGCTTGGAGGGCAGGGAGGATACGCAGTATTTT.

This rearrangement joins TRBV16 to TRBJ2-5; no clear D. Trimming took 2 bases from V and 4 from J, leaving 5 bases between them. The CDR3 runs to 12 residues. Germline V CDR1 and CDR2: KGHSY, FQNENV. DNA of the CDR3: TGTGCCAGCAGCCAAACTGGAGAGACCCAGTACTTC. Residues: CASSQTGETQYF.

Written as DNA, the CDR3 is TGTGCCAGCAGCGTAACCGGGACAGAAGGGATTCAGTACTTC. Amino acid sequence: CASSVTGTEGIQYF. This chain links TRBV9 with TRBJ2-4, with 7 bases identical to TRBD1. CDR1 is SGDLS and CDR2 is YYNGEE in the germline V gene. The CDR3 sequence is 14 residues long. V shed 1 base and J 10 bases; nucleotides not matched to a gene: 8. Full variable domain (remainder filled in from reference TRBV9 and TRBJ2-4): DSGVTQTPKHLITATGQRVTLRCSPRSGDLSVYWYQQSLDQGLQFLIQYYNGEERAKGNILERFSAQQFPDLHSELNLSSLELGDSALYFCASSVTGTEGIQYFGAGTRLSVL.

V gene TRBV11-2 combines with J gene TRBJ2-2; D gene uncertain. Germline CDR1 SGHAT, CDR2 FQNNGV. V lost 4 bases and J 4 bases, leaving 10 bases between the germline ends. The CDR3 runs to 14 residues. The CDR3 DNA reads TGTGCCAGCAGCTCCTTGAGGATCACCGGGGAGCTGTTTTTT. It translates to CASSSLRITGELFF.

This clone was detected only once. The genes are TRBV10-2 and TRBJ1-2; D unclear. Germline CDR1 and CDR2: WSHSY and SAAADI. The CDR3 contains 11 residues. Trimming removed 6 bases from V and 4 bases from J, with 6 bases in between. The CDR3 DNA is TGCGCCAGCAGGGCTGCCTATGGCTACACCTTC. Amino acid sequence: CASRAAYGYTF.

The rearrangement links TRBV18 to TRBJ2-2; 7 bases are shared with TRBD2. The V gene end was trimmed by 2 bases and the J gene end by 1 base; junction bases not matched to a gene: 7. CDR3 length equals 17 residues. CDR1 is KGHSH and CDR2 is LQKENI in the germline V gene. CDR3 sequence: CASSPYSPSGNTGELFF. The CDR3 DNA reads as TGTGCCAGCTCACCATATTCGCCTAGCGGGAACACCGGGGAGCTGTTTTTT.

The chain's CDR3 is CASSLQEGSYGYTF. The CDR3 nucleotides read TGTGCCAGCAGCTTGCAGGAAGGGAGCTATGGCTACACCTTC. J is TRBJ1-2 and V is TRBV5-4, with D unclear. The CDR3 covers 14 residues. Germline loops: CDR1 SGHNT, CDR2 YYREEE (reference sequence). The V and J ends lost 1 base and 4 bases respectively, with 11 bases between them.

This CDR3 reads CAWSVPGLAGGYWETQYF. CDR3 nucleotides: TGTGCCTGGAGTGTTCCGGGACTAGCGGGAGGATATTGGGAGACCCAGTACTTC. This rearrangement joins TRBV30 to TRBJ2-5; 15 nucleotides match TRBD2. Per germline, CDR1 GTSNPN and CDR2 SVGIG (reference sequence). The CDR3 spans 18 residues. V trimming: 0 bases; J trimming: 5 bases; junction bases outside the gene matches: 10.

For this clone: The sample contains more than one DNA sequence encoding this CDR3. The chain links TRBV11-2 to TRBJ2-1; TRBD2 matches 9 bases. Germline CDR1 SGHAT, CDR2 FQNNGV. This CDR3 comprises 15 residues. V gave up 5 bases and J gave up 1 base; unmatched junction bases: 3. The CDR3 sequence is CASSPLAGSYNEQFF. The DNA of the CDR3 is TGTGCCAGCAGCCCCCTAGCGGGATCCTACAATGAGCAGTTCTTC.

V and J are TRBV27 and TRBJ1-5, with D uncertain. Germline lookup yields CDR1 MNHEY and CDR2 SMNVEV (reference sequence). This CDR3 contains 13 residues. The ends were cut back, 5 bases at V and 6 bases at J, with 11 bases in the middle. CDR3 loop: CASSGVGGQPQHF. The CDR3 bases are TGTGCCAGCAGTGGGGTGGGAGGTCAGCCCCAGCATTTT.

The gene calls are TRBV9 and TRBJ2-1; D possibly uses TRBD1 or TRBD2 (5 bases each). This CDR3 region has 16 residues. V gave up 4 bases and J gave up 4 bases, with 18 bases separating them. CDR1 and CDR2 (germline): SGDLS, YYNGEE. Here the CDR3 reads CASSPPRGGRYNEQFF. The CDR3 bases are TGTGCCAGCAGCCCTCCCCGGGGCGGGCGATACAATGAGCAGTTCTTC.

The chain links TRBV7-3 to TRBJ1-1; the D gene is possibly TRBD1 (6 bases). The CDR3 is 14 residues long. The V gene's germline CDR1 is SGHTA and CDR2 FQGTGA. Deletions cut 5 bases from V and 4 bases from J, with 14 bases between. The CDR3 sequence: CASSEDSWGTEAFF. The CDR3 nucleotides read TGTGCCAGCAGCGAGGACAGCTGGGGCACTGAAGCTTTCTTT. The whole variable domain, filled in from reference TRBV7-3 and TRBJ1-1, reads GAGVSQTPSNKVTEKGKYVELRCDPISGHTALYWYRQSLGQGPEFLIYFQGTGAADDSGLPNDRFFAVRPEGSVSTLKIQRTERGDSAVYLCASSEDSWGTEAFFGQGTRLTVV.

The CDR3 region is CASSQGPRGGGHSGNTIYF. The CDR3 DNA sequence: TGCGCCAGCAGCCAAGGTCCTCGCGGGGGGGGCCACTCTGGAAACACCATATATTTT. The chain carries TRBV4-3 and TRBJ1-3; D might be TRBD1 (6 bases). In germline, CDR1 is LGHNA, CDR2 YSLEER. The CDR3 has 19 amino acids. V lost 1 base, J lost 0 bases, and 19 bases lay in between.

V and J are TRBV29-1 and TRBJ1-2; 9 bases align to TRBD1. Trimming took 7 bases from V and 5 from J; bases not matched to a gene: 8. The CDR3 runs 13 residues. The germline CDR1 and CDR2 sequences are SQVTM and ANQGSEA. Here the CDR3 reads CSGGSGTGYGYTF. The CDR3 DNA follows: TGCAGCGGAGGTTCCGGGACAGGGTATGGCTACACCTTC.

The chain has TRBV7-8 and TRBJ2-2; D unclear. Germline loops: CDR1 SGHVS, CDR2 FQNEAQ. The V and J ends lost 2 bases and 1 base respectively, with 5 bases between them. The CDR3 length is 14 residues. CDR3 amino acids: CASSLQVNTGELFF. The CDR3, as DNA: TGTGCCAGCAGCTTACAGGTGAACACCGGGGAGCTGTTTTTT. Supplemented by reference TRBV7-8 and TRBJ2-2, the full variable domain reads GAGVSQSPRYKVAKRGQDVALRCDPISGHVSLFWYQQALGQGPEFLTYFQNEAQLDKSGLPSDRFFAERPEGSVSTLKIQRTQQEDSAVYLCASSLQVNTGELFFGEGSRLTVL.